Following are 14 T cell receptor beta chains from one sample sequenced in a study of identical twins. TCRdb reprocessed the 5' RACE reads via MiXCR and lists one record per CDR3 protein. The sample has nearly 650,000 distinct CDR3 sequences, less than 9% seen once. These same data were also listed under a study on yellow fever vaccine responses in identical twins.

The material sequenced was PBMCs. These receptors originate from a woman aged 18-35 years in good health.

This chain uses TRBV20-1 with TRBJ2-1, with 7 bases matching TRBD2. This CDR3 is 13 amino acids long. The germline gives CDR1 DFQATT, CDR2 SNEGSKA (reference sequence). The trim removed 6 bases at V and 7 bases at J, leaving 9 bases unmatched. The CDR3 nucleotides read TGCAGTGCCCCCCGGACTAGTCTGAATGAGCAGTTCTTC. Protein product: CSAPRTSLNEQFF.

The sample holds many counts of this clonotype. V gene TRBV12-3 or TRBV12-4 combines with J gene TRBJ1-1; no clear D gene. V was shortened by 1 base and J by 6 bases, with 15 bases between the two germline ends. This CDR3 has 15 residues. The CDR3 DNA reads TGTGCCAGCAGTTTAGGGCGGTTACCTGGCTCTGAAGCTTTCTTT. Translating gives CASSLGRLPGSEAFF.

The CDR3 reads CSARATWYQETQYF. The CDR3 nucleotides read TGCAGTGCTAGAGCAACTTGGTACCAAGAGACCCAGTACTTC. This chain joins TRBV20-1 and TRBJ2-5, with D unresolved. Looked up from germline, CDR1 is DFQATT and CDR2 is SNEGSKA (reference sequence). This CDR3 contains 14 residues. V lost 1 base, J lost 0 bases, and 9 bases lay in between.

The chain couples TRBV6-2 or TRBV6-3 to TRBJ2-3; D is undetermined. The CDR3 runs to 13 residues. In germline, CDR1 is MNHEY, CDR2 SVGEGT. V was trimmed by 5 bases and J by 5 bases, leaving 11 bases between them. CDR3 DNA: TGTGCCAGCAGTCTCCCCCCCGGAGATACGCAGTATTTT. It yields the protein CASSLPPGDTQYF.

A few counts support this clonotype. The rearrangement joins TRBV25-1 to TRBJ2-7; possible D gene TRBD2, 6 bases. Looked up from germline, CDR1 is MGHDK and CDR2 is SYGVNS. Trimming stripped 2 bases from V and 6 bases from J, with 17 bases between. The CDR3 sequence is 15 residues long. CDR3 nucleotide sequence: TGTGCCAGCAGTGAAACCACGGGAGTAAGGCGCGAGCAGTACTTC. Residues: CASSETTGVRREQYF.

This clonotype turned up a few times. The chain employs TRBV14 and TRBJ2-7, with 7 nucleotides matching TRBD2. The germline V gene has CDR1 SGHDN and CDR2 FVKESK. This CDR3 is built from 15 residues. After removal of 6 bases from V and 4 bases from J, the junction contained 12 bases not matched to a gene. CDR3 amino acids: CASRGSVAGLYEQYF. Written as DNA, the CDR3 is TGTGCCAGCAGAGGGAGCGTAGCGGGTCTGTACGAGCAGTACTTC.

This clonotype was counted at least ten times. CDR3 sequence: CASSQGLGQETQYF. The CDR3 nucleotides read TGTGCCAGCAGCCAAGGCCTGGGGCAAGAGACCCAGTACTTC. The chain employs TRBV3-1 and TRBJ2-5, with D unresolved. CDR3 length equals 14 residues. Germline CDR1 is LGHDT and CDR2 is YNNKEL (reference sequence). The V end lost 1 base, the J end lost 2 bases, and 8 bases lay between the germline ends.

The J gene is TRBJ1-1, the V gene TRBV5-6; a weak D match, TRBD1 (5 bases). Germline CDR1 is SGHDT and CDR2 is YYEEEE. V was pared by 0 bases and J by 5 bases, with 14 bases between. This CDR3 is 15 amino acids long. CDR3 sequence reads: CASSLAGGGFTEAFF. In DNA, the CDR3 is TGTGCCAGCAGCTTGGCTGGGGGGGGGTTTACTGAAGCTTTCTTT.

This chain links TRBV5-5 with TRBJ2-5, with 10 nucleotides matching TRBD2. The CDR3 has 17 amino acids. V was pared by 0 bases and J by 5 bases, with 10 bases of the junction left unmatched. Germline CDR1 is SGHKS and CDR2 is YYEKEE (reference sequence). In nucleotides, the CDR3 is TGTGCCAGCAGCTTGGCAATAGCGGGAGGATCACTGGAGACCCAGTACTTC. Translation: CASSLAIAGGSLETQYF.

The rearrangement uses TRBV12-3 or TRBV12-4 and TRBJ1-4; TRBD1 might be the D (6 bases). The V and J ends lost 3 bases and 7 bases respectively, with 12 bases between them. The CDR3 has 14 residues. The CDR3 loop reads CASSFSGGGEKLFF. The CDR3 region has the DNA TGTGCCAGCAGTTTTTCTGGGGGCGGTGAAAAACTGTTTTTT.

This clonotype was counted many times. The chain joins TRBV6-2 or TRBV6-3 to TRBJ2-1; a weak D match, TRBD2 (6 bases). Per the germline V gene, CDR1 is MNHEY and CDR2 is SVGEGT. The CDR3 is 12 residues long. Trimming cost V 6 bases and J 7 bases, with 10 bases left between them. The CDR3 here is CASSYGGNEQFF. The CDR3 nucleotides read TGTGCCAGCAGCTACGGGGGAAATGAGCAGTTCTTC.

The sample holds a few counts of this clonotype. V gene TRBV10-3 combines with J gene TRBJ2-3; D gene ambiguous. The CDR3 consists of 12 residues. Germline values: CDR1 ENHRY, CDR2 SYGVKD. The V gene lost 3 bases and the J gene lost 6 bases, with 7 bases spanning the gap. This CDR3 is CAISETPDTQYF. For the CDR3, the DNA is TGTGCCATCAGTGAAACACCCGATACGCAGTATTTT.

There are a few counts of this clonotype. The chain couples TRBV7-9 to TRBJ1-1; maybe TRBD1 (6 bases). V lost 5 bases and J lost 11, with 12 bases in between. Looked up from germline, CDR1 is SEHNR and CDR2 is FQNEAQ (reference sequence). This CDR3 spans 11 amino acids. CDR3 DNA: TGTGCCAGCAGCCCGGGGGCAGGGGCTTTCTTT. Translating gives CASSPGAGAFF.

This clonotype has only a few counts. The V gene is TRBV10-2, the J gene TRBJ2-1; D gene uncertain. From germline, CDR1 is WSHSY and CDR2 SAAADI. CDR3 length equals 14 residues. Trimming took off 0 bases at V and 8 bases at J, with 11 bases between the two ends. The CDR3 protein is CASSESKAGDEQFF. The CDR3 nucleotides are TGCGCCAGCAGTGAGTCGAAGGCCGGCGATGAGCAGTTCTTC.